This T cell receptor beta chain emerged from a study of T cell responses to AZD1222 COVID-19 vaccine. Germline-derived CDR1 and CDR2 are MDHEN and SYDVKM. V was pared by 3 bases and J by 3 bases, with 15 bases between. There are 15 residues in the CDR3. Clones were sequenced by immunoSEQ multiplex PCR, and TCRdb holds only the in-frame ones, with some missing. The sample holds over 100,000 clones, 90% seen once. The J gene is TRBJ2-7, the V gene TRBV28; unclear D gene. This receptor was identified in an adult in good health. The source was peripheral blood, collected on day 0 of AZD1222 vaccination. The CDR3 DNA reads as TGTGCCAGCAGTTTCATTGCGGTTACCAACTACGAGCAGTACTTC. It specifies CASSFIAVTNYEQYF.